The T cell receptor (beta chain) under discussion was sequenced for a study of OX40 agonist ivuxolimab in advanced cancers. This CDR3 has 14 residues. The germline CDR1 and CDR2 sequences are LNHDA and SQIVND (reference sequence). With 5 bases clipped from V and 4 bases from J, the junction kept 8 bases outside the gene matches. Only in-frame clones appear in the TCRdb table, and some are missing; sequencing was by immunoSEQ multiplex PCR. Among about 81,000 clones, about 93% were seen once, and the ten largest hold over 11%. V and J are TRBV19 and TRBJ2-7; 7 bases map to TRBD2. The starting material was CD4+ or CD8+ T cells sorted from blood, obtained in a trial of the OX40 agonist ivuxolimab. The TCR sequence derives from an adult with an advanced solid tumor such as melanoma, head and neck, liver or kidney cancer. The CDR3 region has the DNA TGTGCCAGTAGTTGGGCTAGCGGTCTTTACGAGCAGTACTTC. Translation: CASSWASGLYEQYF. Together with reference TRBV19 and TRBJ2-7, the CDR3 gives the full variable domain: DGGITQSPKYLFRKEGQNVTLSCEQNLNHDAMYWYRQDPGQGLRLIYYSQIVNDFQKGDIAEGYSVSREKKESFPLTVTSAQKNPTAFYLCASSWASGLYEQYFGPGTRLTVT.